The 8 T cell receptor beta chains below come from one sample, sequenced in a study of response to subunit inactivated influenza vaccine. TCRdb fed the RT-PCR reads into MiXCR, producing one record per CDR3 protein. The repertoire holds approximately 480,000 distinct CDR3 sequences, with roughly 9.7% as singletons. This material consisted of PBMCs from blood, taken 45 days after vaccination. These receptor sequences come from a man aged 50-60 years who received an inactivated influenza vaccine.

This clonotype was seen only a few times. V usage is TRBV5-1 and J usage is TRBJ2-2; D unclear. The CDR3 has 16 residues. Germline assignment: CDR1 SGHRS and CDR2 YFSETQ. V lost 2 bases and J 1 base, leaving 12 bases between the germline ends. CDR3 DNA: TGCGCCAGCAGCTTTTCAGGTGCCCTGAACACCGGGGAGCTGTTTTTT. Amino acids: CASSFSGALNTGELFF.

In this sample, this clonotype turned up many times. This sequence joins TRBV10-3 and TRBJ2-3; D gene ambiguous. Deletions cut 6 bases from V and 4 bases from J, with 14 bases between. Per the germline V gene, CDR1 is ENHRY and CDR2 is SYGVKD. CDR3 length: 14 residues. CDR3 DNA: TGTGCCATCAGGGAACGGACGAGCGCAGATACGCAGTATTTT. This encodes CAIRERTSADTQYF.

This clonotype was recorded many times. The V gene is TRBV12-3 or TRBV12-4, the J gene TRBJ2-7, with TRBD2 matching 8 bases. The CDR3 runs 14 residues. The junction had 9 bases not matched to a gene; V was cut back by 7 bases and J by 4 bases. This chain's CDR3 is CASTLGGLVYEQYF. The DNA for the CDR3 is TGTGCCAGCACCCTAGGGGGACTAGTTTACGAGCAGTACTTC.

This clonotype was detected many times. This chain's CDR3 is CASSLPPGQGETQYF. The CDR3 nucleotides are TGTGCCAGCAGCCTACCCCCGGGGCAAGGGGAGACCCAGTACTTC. The chain recombines TRBV7-8 with TRBJ2-5; D is perhaps TRBD1 or TRBD2 (5 bases each). The V end was cut by 5 bases, the J end by 5 bases, with 18 bases between. Looked up from germline, CDR1 is SGHVS and CDR2 is FQNEAQ. CDR3 length: 15 residues. Full variable domain (outside the CDR3, taken from reference TRBV7-8 and TRBJ2-5): GAGVSQSPRYKVAKRGQDVALRCDPISGHVSLFWYQQALGQGPEFLTYFQNEAQLDKSGLPSDRFFAERPEGSVSTLKIQRTQQEDSAVYLCASSLPPGQGETQYFGPGTRLLVL.

V gene TRBV4-3 combines with J gene TRBJ2-2, with D possibly matching TRBD2 (6 bases). This CDR3 is 16 amino acids long. Germline lookup yields CDR1 LGHNA and CDR2 YSLEER. The ends were cut back, 0 bases at V and 7 bases at J, with 15 bases in the middle. CDR3 sequence reads: CASSQELGGVGGELFF. Here the CDR3 DNA reads TGCGCCAGCAGCCAAGAACTGGGCGGGGTTGGCGGGGAGCTGTTTTTT.

V is TRBV4-3 and J is TRBJ1-4; no reliable D call. The CDR3 length is 15 residues. Germline CDR1 and CDR2: LGHNA and YSLEER. Trimming removed 0 bases from V and 5 bases from J, with 10 bases in between. The CDR3 sequence: CASSQEVRENEKLFF. The CDR3 bases are TGCGCCAGCAGCCAAGAAGTACGGGAAAATGAAAAACTGTTTTTT.

Worth noting for this clonotype: A read error is possible here, since a much larger clone lies one base away. The rearrangement links TRBV6-2 or TRBV6-3 to TRBJ2-3, with D tentatively TRBD2 (6 bases). The length of the CDR3 is 15 residues. In germline, CDR1 is MNHEY, CDR2 SVGEGT. This CDR3 is CDSSPPFLAQDTQYF. CDR3 nucleotide sequence: TGTGACAGCAGCCCCCCATTCCTAGCGCAAGATACGCAGTATTTT.

The chain couples TRBV14 to TRBJ2-1, with TRBD2 matching over 7 bases. This CDR3 is built from 17 residues. With V trimmed by 4 bases and J by 0 bases, 9 bases remained unmatched. Germline V CDR1 and CDR2: SGHDN, FVKESK. In DNA form, the CDR3 reads TGTGCCAGCAGCCCTTACAGACTAGCCGGCTCCTACAATGAGCAGTTCTTC. Amino acid sequence: CASSPYRLAGSYNEQFF.